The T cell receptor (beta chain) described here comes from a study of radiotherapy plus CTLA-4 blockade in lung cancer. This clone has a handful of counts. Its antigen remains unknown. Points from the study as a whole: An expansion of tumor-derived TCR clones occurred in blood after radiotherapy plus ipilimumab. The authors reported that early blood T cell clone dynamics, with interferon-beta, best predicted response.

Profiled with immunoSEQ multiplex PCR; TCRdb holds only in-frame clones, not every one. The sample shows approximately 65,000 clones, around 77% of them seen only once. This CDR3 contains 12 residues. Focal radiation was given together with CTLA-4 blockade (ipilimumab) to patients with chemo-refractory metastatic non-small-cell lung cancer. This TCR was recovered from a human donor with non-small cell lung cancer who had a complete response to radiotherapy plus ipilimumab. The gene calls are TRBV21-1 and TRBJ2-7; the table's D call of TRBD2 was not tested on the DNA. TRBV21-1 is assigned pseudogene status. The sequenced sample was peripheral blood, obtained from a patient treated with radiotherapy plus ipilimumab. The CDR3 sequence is CASSTALYEQYF. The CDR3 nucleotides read TGTGCCAGCAGCACCGCGTTGTACGAGCAGTACTTC.